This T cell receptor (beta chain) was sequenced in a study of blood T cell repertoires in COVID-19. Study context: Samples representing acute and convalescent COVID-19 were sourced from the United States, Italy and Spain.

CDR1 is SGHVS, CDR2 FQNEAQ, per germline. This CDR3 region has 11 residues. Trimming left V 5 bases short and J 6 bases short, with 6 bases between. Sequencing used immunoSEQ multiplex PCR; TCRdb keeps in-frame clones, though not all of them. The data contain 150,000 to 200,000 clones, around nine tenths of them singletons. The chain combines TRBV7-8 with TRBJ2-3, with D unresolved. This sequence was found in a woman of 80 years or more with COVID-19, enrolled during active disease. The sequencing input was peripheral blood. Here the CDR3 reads CASSQRDTQYF. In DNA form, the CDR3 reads TGTGCCAGCAGCCAGAGGGATACGCAGTATTTT.